Below are 15 T cell receptor beta chains sequenced from a single sample in a study of T cell responses to AZD1222 COVID-19 vaccine listed by TCRdb under 2021. Per the publication, the time point label means: about 28 days (+/-7) after the second vaccine dose. The library was prepared using the immunoSEQ multiplex PCR assay. TCRdb holds this immuneACCESS table with in-frame rearrangements only. Some clones are missing; in checked studies, unresolved V genes explain under half, and the rest has no known cause. The table for this sample lists approximately 81,000 clones; roughly 80% of them were counted only once. Roughly 1.3% of the sample is held by the ten biggest clonotypes. The sequencing here drew on peripheral blood, taken 28 days after the second AZD1222 dose. The receptors derive from an adult who received the AZD1222 COVID-19 vaccine.

This clone was counted a few times. The chain uses TRBV7-3 and TRBJ2-1; D remains ambiguous. V was trimmed by 3 bases and J by 1 base, leaving 7 bases between them. Per the germline V gene, CDR1 is SGHTA and CDR2 is FQGTGA. This CDR3 region has 14 residues. This CDR3 is CASSLMGSYNEQFF. DNA of the CDR3: TGTGCCAGCAGCTTGATGGGATCCTACAATGAGCAGTTCTTC.

The genes are TRBV7-6 and TRBJ2-5, with no clear D. CDR3 length: 15 residues. V was trimmed by 1 base and J by 5 bases, leaving 14 bases between them. The germline V gene has CDR1 SGHVS and CDR2 FNYEAQ. CDR3 protein: CASSLEPGQQETQYF. CDR3 nucleotides: TGTGCCAGCAGCTTAGAGCCCGGCCAGCAGGAGACCCAGTACTTC.

The CDR3 sequence: CASSQAGNSYEQYF. For the CDR3, the DNA is TGTGCCAGCAGCCAAGCCGGGAACTCCTACGAGCAGTACTTC. The chain combines TRBV3-1 (or the pseudogene TRBV3-2) with TRBJ2-7; maybe TRBD2 (5 bases). V was clipped by 1 base and J by 0 bases, with 7 bases between them. Germline V CDR1 and CDR2: LGHDT, YNNKEL (reference sequence). This CDR3 contains 14 residues.

The rearrangement joins TRBV29-1 to TRBJ2-2; 7 positions agree with TRBD2. With V trimmed by 4 bases and J by 5 bases, 7 bases remained unmatched. This CDR3 region has 14 residues. Germline CDR1 and CDR2: SQVTM and ANQGSEA. The CDR3 DNA reads as TGCAGCGTTGTATTAGCGGGCAAGACCGGGGAGCTGTTTTTT. Its translation: CSVVLAGKTGELFF.

This clone has only a few counts. This chain connects TRBV5-4 to TRBJ2-6; maybe TRBD2 (6 bases). CDR1 and CDR2 (germline): SGHNT, YYREEE (reference sequence). Trimming removed 1 base from V and 1 base from J, with 6 bases in between. This CDR3 has 15 residues. As DNA, the CDR3 is TGTGCCAGCAGCTTGAGCGGGTCTGGGGCCAACGTCCTGACTTTC. As protein: CASSLSGSGANVLTF.

This chain links TRBV10-3 with TRBJ1-1, with 7 positions matching TRBD1. Looked up from germline, CDR1 is ENHRY and CDR2 is SYGVKD. The CDR3 has 13 amino acids. V trimming: 5 bases; J trimming: 3 bases; junction bases outside the gene matches: 3. This CDR3 reads CAISYRGHTEAFF. The CDR3, as DNA: TGTGCCATCAGTTACAGGGGCCACACTGAAGCTTTCTTT.

The rearrangement links TRBV3-1 (or the pseudogene TRBV3-2) to TRBJ2-3; 9 nucleotides match TRBD2. CDR3 length: 15 residues. The V and J ends lost 3 bases and 1 base, in that order; junction bases with no gene match: 2. CDR1 and CDR2 (germline): LGHDT, YNNKEL (reference sequence). In nucleotides, the CDR3 is TGTGCCAGCAGCCAGACTAGCGGAGGCACAGATACGCAGTATTTT. Its translation is CASSQTSGGTDTQYF.

This chain uses TRBV5-4 with TRBJ2-3, with 10 bases matching TRBD2. Germline lookup yields CDR1 SGHNT and CDR2 YYREEE (reference sequence). This CDR3 contains 17 residues. V shed 4 bases, J shed 1 base, and the junction held 9 bases outside the gene matches. The CDR3 DNA is TGTGCCAGCAGCCAAGGACTAGCGGCGGGGGGCACAGATACGCAGTATTTT. Protein product: CASSQGLAAGGTDTQYF.

This chain joins TRBV30 and TRBJ2-7, with D possibly being TRBD1 or TRBD2 (6 bases each). Per the germline V gene, CDR1 is GTSNPN and CDR2 is SVGIG (reference sequence). The CDR3 sequence is 13 residues long. V was pared by 6 bases and J by 0 bases, with 12 bases between. CDR3 DNA: TGTGCCTGTGGGGGGCCGAGCTCCTACGAGCAGTACTTC. Encoded protein: CACGGPSSYEQYF.

The rearrangement joins TRBV6-6 to TRBJ2-1; no reliable D call. V dropped 0 bases and J dropped 1 base, with 7 bases sitting between them. The germline gives CDR1 MNHNY, CDR2 SVGAGI (reference sequence). The CDR3 is made up of 15 amino acids. CDR3 DNA: TGTGCCAGCAGTTACTCAGCAGGTTCCTACAATGAGCAGTTCTTC. Its translation: CASSYSAGSYNEQFF.

The chain employs TRBV18 and TRBJ1-2; 7 bases are a match to TRBD1. Germline V gene sequence: CDR1 KGHSH, CDR2 LQKENI. V shed 6 bases and J 2 bases; nucleotides not matched to a gene: 15. The CDR3 is 17 amino acids. In DNA form, the CDR3 reads TGTGCCAGCTCCGGGTCTTTACGACAGGGTCGAAACTATGGCTACACCTTC. As protein: CASSGSLRQGRNYGYTF.

Only one count was recorded for this clone. The rearrangement links TRBV5-6 to TRBJ2-1; D not resolved. The CDR3 has 16 amino acids. CDR1 and CDR2 (germline): SGHDT, YYEEEE. The V end lost 4 bases, the J end lost 0 bases, and 14 bases lay between the germline ends. In nucleotides, the CDR3 is TGTGCCAGCAGCCCTGTCTTTAGGGACTCCTACAATGAGCAGTTCTTC. As protein: CASSPVFRDSYNEQFF.

The chain links TRBV24-1 to TRBJ1-2; 7 bases match TRBD1. The CDR3 length is 14 residues. The V gene's germline CDR1 is KGHDR and CDR2 SFDVKD. J lost 4 bases, V lost 4 bases, and 5 bases had no gene match. The CDR3 DNA sequence: TGTGCCACCAGTGACCTGGGACAGTCCTATGGCTACACCTTC. Protein sequence: CATSDLGQSYGYTF.

This clone ranks as medium-sized (0.01 to 0.1%). The chain employs TRBV29-1 and TRBJ2-3; D ambiguous. CDR3 length: 14 amino acids. From germline, CDR1 is SQVTM and CDR2 ANQGSEA. Trimming left V 3 bases short and J 0 bases short, with 10 bases between. The CDR3 DNA reads TGCAGCGTTGACGGCAGCACTAGCACAGATACGCAGTATTTT. It specifies CSVDGSTSTDTQYF.

The chain recombines TRBV5-1 with TRBJ1-4; D is undetermined. V was shortened by 0 bases and J by 0 bases, with 3 bases between the two germline ends. Germline V gene data show CDR1 as SGHRS and CDR2 as YFSETQ. This CDR3 is 14 amino acids long. The chain's CDR3 is CASSLAATNEKLFF. CDR3 nucleotide sequence: TGCGCCAGCAGCTTGGCAGCAACTAATGAAAAACTGTTTTTT. Filled out from reference TRBV5-1 and TRBJ1-4, the complete variable domain reads KAGVTQTPRYLIKTRGQQVTLSCSPISGHRSVSWYQQTPGQGLQFLFEYFSETQRNKGNFPGRFSGRQFSNSRSEMNVSTLELGDSALYLCASSLAATNEKLFFGSGTQLSVL.